The rows below give T cell receptor beta chains drawn from one sample of a study of blood T cell repertoires in COVID-19. The method was immunoSEQ multiplex PCR; TCRdb's version includes in-frame clones alone and lacks a portion of them. The table lists roughly 250,000 clones, around 90% of them singletons. What was sequenced was PBMCs or T cells enriched from blood (not recorded which). These receptors all come from a woman younger than 45 with acute COVID-19. Each CDR3 is given with its conserved first and last residue. D genes are given only for firm matches. Clone sizes are given selectively: once, few, many, or a class where the clone is expanded.

d_call	clone_size	v_call	j_call	cdr3_nt	cdr3_aa
NA	NA	TRBV19	TRBJ1-1	TGTGCCAGTAGTATAGTCGGGAGGACTGAAGCTTTCTTT	CASSIVGRTEAFF
TRBD1	few	TRBV4-1	TRBJ1-4	TGCGCCAGCAGCCCCCGGGACAGGGGTTTCACTAATGAAAAACTGTTTTTT	CASSPRDRGFTNEKLFF
NA	NA	TRBV29-1	TRBJ1-1	TGCAGCGCGACCCAGGGTGGTGCTTTCTTT	CSATQGGAFF
NA	NA	TRBV6-1	TRBJ2-1	TGTGCCAGCAGTGACGGGTTAAGCTCCTACAATGAGCAGTTCTTC	CASSDGLSSYNEQFF
NA	NA	TRBV5-8	TRBJ2-7	TGTGCCAGCCCAGACAGTGTTTATTCCTACGAGCAGTACTTC	CASPDSVYSYEQYF
TRBD1	NA	TRBV19	TRBJ1-5	TGTGCCAGTAGAGACCGACAGGGCCATCAGCCCCAGCATTTT	CASRDRQGHQPQHF
NA	NA	TRBV5-5	TRBJ1-1	TGTGCCAGCAGCGTCAGGGGAGCCAACACTGAAGCTTTCTTT	CASSVRGANTEAFF
NA	once	TRBV11-2	TRBJ2-3	TGTGCCAGCAGCTTCCTTCGGGGGGCTAAGGTGACAGATACGCAGTATTTT	CASSFLRGAKVTDTQYF
NA	NA	TRBV12-3/TRBV12-4	TRBJ1-5	TGTGCCAGCACCAGCCGGGGGAATCAGCCCCAGCATTTT	CASTSRGNQPQHF
NA	NA	TRBV13	TRBJ2-2	TGTGCCAGCAGCTTAGAACGGGGAAGGAGCGGGGAGCTGTTTTTT	CASSLERGRSGELFF
TRBD1	NA	TRBV28	TRBJ2-7	TGTGCCAGCAGCAAACCCGGGACAGCGTCCTACGAGCAGTACTTC	CASSKPGTASYEQYF
TRBD1	NA	TRBV4-1	TRBJ1-4	TGCGCCAGCAGCCAAGATCAGACAGGGGGCCATGAAAAACTGTTTTTT	CASSQDQTGGHEKLFF
NA	NA	TRBV6-5	TRBJ1-5	TGTGCCAGCAGTTCGACGACAACTAGCAATCAGCCCCAGCATTTT	CASSSTTTSNQPQHF
NA	NA	TRBV6-6	TRBJ1-1	TGTGCCAGCAGTTACCCGAGGAGTCCTGAAGCTTTCTTT	CASSYPRSPEAFF
TRBD1	few	TRBV27	TRBJ2-7	TGTGCCAGCAGTTCACAGGGGACCGAGCAGTACTTC	CASSSQGTEQYF
NA	NA	TRBV11-2	TRBJ1-1	TGTGCCAGCAGCTTAGTTCGGTTGGGGGGCACTGAAGCTTTCTTT	CASSLVRLGGTEAFF
NA	NA	TRBV21-1	TRBJ2-1	TGTGCCAGCAGCAAAGCGCTCGGTCTACGCTACAATGAGCAGTTCTTC	CASSKALGLRYNEQFF
NA	NA	TRBV5-4	TRBJ1-4	TGTGCCAGCAGCTTGGGTGGAGGTGGTGTCGAAAAACTGTTTTTT	CASSLGGGGVEKLFF
NA	NA	TRBV7-8	TRBJ1-1	TGTGCCAGCAGCTTAGTTGGTCCGCCGGGATTCGCCACTGAAGCTTTCTTT	CASSLVGPPGFATEAFF
NA	NA	TRBV28	TRBJ1-1	TGTGCCAGCAGTTTAGGAAGGGGTACTGAAGCTTTCTTT	CASSLGRGTEAFF
NA	NA	TRBV28	TRBJ2-7	TGTGCCAGCAGTTTATCTCCCTCCTACGAGCAGTACTTC	CASSLSPSYEQYF
NA	NA	TRBV9	TRBJ1-1	TGTGCCAGCAGCGCAGACCAGGGATTCACTGAAGCTTTCTTT	CASSADQGFTEAFF
TRBD1	NA	TRBV5-1	TRBJ2-7	TGCGCCAGCAGCTTGTTTACAGGGGGTTTCTACGAGCAGTACTTC	CASSLFTGGFYEQYF
NA	NA	TRBV7-3	TRBJ2-2	TGTGCCAGCAGCCGTTTACAGGGAACGACCGGGGAGCTGTTTTTT	CASSRLQGTTGELFF
NA	once	TRBV7-8	TRBJ2-5	TGTGCCAGCAGGGCCTCGGGGAGAGAGACCCAGTACTTC	CASRASGRETQYF
NA	NA	TRBV28	TRBJ1-5	TGTGCCAGCAGCGGAGGAAATCAGCCCCAGCATTTT	CASSGGNQPQHF
NA	NA	TRBV4-1	TRBJ1-1	TGCGCCAGCAGTCTTCCGGGCACTGAAGCTTTCTTT	CASSLPGTEAFF
NA	NA	TRBV19	TRBJ2-7	TGTGCCAGTAGTATAGTGCCGGGACAATCACCGTCCGAGCAGTACTTC	CASSIVPGQSPSEQYF
NA	NA	TRBV10-3	TRBJ2-1	TGTGCCATCAGTGACCGGGAGCACCCCCCTCTGGATGAGCAGTTCTTC	CAISDREHPPLDEQFF
TRBD2	NA	TRBV19	TRBJ2-5	TGTGCCAGTAGTGGTGCCGGGACTAGCGGTGGAGAGACCCAGTACTTC	CASSGAGTSGGETQYF
NA	few	TRBV6-2/TRBV6-3	TRBJ1-2	TGTGCCAGCAGTTACGGCAGCTATGGCTACACCTTC	CASSYGSYGYTF
TRBD2	few	TRBV24-1	TRBJ2-3	TGTGCCACCAGTCCGGGGCTAGCGGAAAGCACAGATACGCAGTATTTT	CATSPGLAESTDTQYF
TRBD1	NA	TRBV28	TRBJ2-1	TGTGCCAGCAGGCACCCGGACAGGTACAATGAGCAGTTCTTC	CASRHPDRYNEQFF
TRBD1	NA	TRBV11-1	TRBJ1-4	TGTGCCAGCAGCCATCCTAGACAGGGTGAAGATGAAAAACTGTTTTTT	CASSHPRQGEDEKLFF
NA	NA	TRBV28	TRBJ2-7	TGTGCCAGCAGTTCCCCATTAACGATCAGGGGTGCCTACGAGCAGTACTTC	CASSSPLTIRGAYEQYF
TRBD2	NA	TRBV7-9	TRBJ2-2	TGTGCCAGCAGCCCCGGGACTACCAACACCGGGGAGCTGTTTTTT	CASSPGTTNTGELFF
NA	NA	TRBV2	TRBJ2-5	TGTGCCAGCAGTGTAGGACAGAAAGAGACCCAGTACTTC	CASSVGQKETQYF
NA	NA	TRBV15	TRBJ1-1	TGTGCCACCAGCAGAGATGGTTCCAGTAACACTGAAGCTTTCTTT	CATSRDGSSNTEAFF
TRBD1	NA	TRBV27	TRBJ1-4	TGTGCCAGCAGTTCTGGACAGGGGCGTGAAAAACTGTTTTTT	CASSSGQGREKLFF
TRBD2	NA	TRBV2	TRBJ2-1	TGTGCCAGCAGTTTGGGACTAGCTATCGATGAGCAGTTCTTC	CASSLGLAIDEQFF
NA	NA	TRBV28	TRBJ2-7	TGTGCCACCGTCTGGAGGGGTAGGTCCTACGAGCAGTACTTC	CATVWRGRSYEQYF
NA	NA	TRBV6-1	TRBJ1-3	TGTGCCAGCAGTGAAGCCGGCAGGTCTGGAAACACCATATATTTT	CASSEAGRSGNTIYF
NA	NA	TRBV19	TRBJ1-4	TGTGCCAGTAGCCGATTGGGGGGTCCGGATGAAAAACTGTTTTTT	CASSRLGGPDEKLFF
TRBD1	NA	TRBV18	TRBJ1-6	TGTGCCAGCTCACCCGGACAGGGATCGGGTAATTCACCCCTCCACTTT	CASSPGQGSGNSPLHF